Below are 31 T cell receptor beta chains sequenced from a single sample in a study of cytomegalovirus exposure and HLA in healthy donors. The PCR used 60 Vbeta and 13 Jbeta primers. Sequenced by immunoSEQ multiplex PCR; TCRdb stores in-frame clones only, minus some. Its listing shows 200,000 to 250,000 clones. Material: PBMCs. The origin of the receptors is a woman between 25 and 40 years old in good health and CMV-seropositive.

V is TRBV30 and J is TRBJ1-5; TRBD1 aligns across 11 bases. Germline V gene lookup returns CDR1 GTSNPN and CDR2 SVGIG (reference sequence). The junction had 12 bases not matched to a gene; V was cut back by 7 bases and J by 7 bases. The CDR3 has 15 amino acids. The CDR3 nucleotides read TGTGCCTTTTCCGACGGACAGGGGGCCCGGCAGCCCCAGCATTTT. Its translation is CAFSDGQGARQPQHF.

The gene calls are TRBV28 and TRBJ1-1; TRBD1 aligns across 7 bases. CDR3 size: 15 residues. Trimming took 7 bases from V and 5 from J; bases not matched to a gene: 13. Germline lookup yields CDR1 MDHEN and CDR2 SYDVKM. CDR3 nucleotide sequence: TGTGCCAGCAATACCGATACAGGGGTATGGACTGAAGCTTTCTTT. Encoded protein: CASNTDTGVWTEAFF.

The rearrangement uses TRBV11-3 and TRBJ1-1; 11 bases agree with TRBD1. The CDR3 extends over 15 amino acids. Trimming removed 3 bases from V and 4 bases from J; junction bases left unmatched: 4. The V gene's germline CDR1 is SGHNT and CDR2 YENEEA. CDR3 sequence (DNA): TGTGCCAGCAGCTTTTCGGGGACAGGGGGCACTGAAGCTTTCTTT. Its protein product is CASSFSGTGGTEAFF.

The chain joins TRBV11-2 to TRBJ2-1; 12 nucleotides agree with TRBD2. Germline CDR1 reads SGHAT; CDR2 reads FQNNGV. CDR3 length: 15 amino acids. V was clipped by 10 bases and J by 9 bases; unmatched bases: 13. The CDR3 nucleotides are TGTGCCACGTCACTCAAACCACTAGCGGGAGGTGAGCAGTTCTTC. Translated: CATSLKPLAGGEQFF.

The rearrangement joins TRBV11-2 to TRBJ2-7; 8 positions agree with TRBD1. V lost 5 bases, J lost 4 bases, and 4 bases stayed unmatched. Per germline, CDR1 SGHAT and CDR2 FQNNGV. The CDR3 is 13 amino acids. CDR3 in amino acids: CASSPTGGYEQYF. The CDR3 nucleotides are TGTGCCAGCAGCCCAACAGGGGGTTACGAGCAGTACTTC.

The V and J genes are TRBV6-4 and TRBJ1-2; D is perhaps TRBD1 (6 bases). The V gene's germline CDR1 is MRHNA and CDR2 SNTAGT. The CDR3 is made up of 14 amino acids. V shed 0 bases and J shed 5 bases, with 10 bases lying between them. The CDR3 spells CASSDSQGMYGYTF. As DNA, the CDR3 is TGTGCCAGCAGTGACTCTCAGGGGATGTATGGCTACACCTTC.

The rearrangement links TRBV7-8 to TRBJ1-2, with TRBD1 matching 8 bases. Germline V gives CDR1 SGHVS, CDR2 FQNEAQ. This CDR3 spans 14 amino acids. With 4 bases clipped from V and 8 bases from J, the junction kept 9 bases outside the gene matches. The CDR3 sequence: CASSSGQGVRGYTF. In DNA, the CDR3 is TGTGCCAGCAGCTCCGGACAGGGAGTAAGAGGCTACACCTTC.

The rearrangement links TRBV7-6 to TRBJ2-3; 8 bases agree with TRBD2. CDR1 and CDR2 from the germline V gene are SGHVS and FNYEAQ. The V and J ends lost 1 base and 2 bases, in that order; junction bases with no gene match: 8. This CDR3 contains 17 residues. The CDR3 nucleotides read TGTGCCAGCAGCTTAGTTCCAGCGGGGGACAACACAGATACGCAGTATTTT. Protein sequence: CASSLVPAGDNTDTQYF.

V gene TRBV6-5 combines with J gene TRBJ1-5; D perhaps matches TRBD1 (6 bases). This CDR3 is 15 amino acids long. Germline loops: CDR1 MNHEY, CDR2 SVGAGI. V lost 3 bases, J lost 7 bases, and 16 bases lay in between. Here the CDR3 DNA reads TGTGCCAGCAGTTATTCGCAAAATCAGGGGCAGCCCCAGCATTTT. Translated: CASSYSQNQGQPQHF.

Worth noting for this clone: This same CDR3 is encoded by further DNA sequences in the sample. The chain is built from TRBV20-1 and TRBJ2-3; D may be TRBD1 (5 bases). In germline, CDR1 is DFQATT, CDR2 SNEGSKA (reference sequence). V dropped 6 bases and J dropped 1 base, with 5 bases sitting between them. There are 11 residues in the CDR3. The CDR3 sequence: CSARGTDTQYF. CDR3 DNA sequence: TGCAGTGCCAGGGGCACAGATACGCAGTATTTT.

The V call is TRBV6-6, the J call TRBJ1-4, with 9 bases fitting TRBD1. The CDR3 sequence is 13 residues long. The V segment lost 8 bases and the J segment 8 bases; nucleotides outside the gene matches: 6. CDR1 MNHNY and CDR2 SVGAGI come from the germline V gene (reference sequence). The CDR3 protein is CASRRTGVEKLFF. CDR3 bases: TGTGCCAGCCGGAGGACAGGGGTGGAAAAACTGTTTTTT.

The chain couples TRBV2 to TRBJ1-1, with D perhaps matching TRBD1 (6 bases). The CDR3 runs to 12 residues. Germline lookup yields CDR1 SNHLY and CDR2 FYNNEI. CDR3 sequence: CAGGRMNTEAFF. CDR3 in DNA: TGTGCAGGGGGACGGATGAACACTGAAGCTTTCTTT. Complete variable domain (other parts from reference TRBV2 and TRBJ1-1): EPEVTQTPSHQVTQMGQEVILRCVPISNHLYFYWYRQILGQKVEFLVSFYNNEISEKSEIFDDQFSVERPDGSNFTLKIRSTKLEDSAMYFCAGGRMNTEAFFGQGTRLTVV.

V gene TRBV19 combines with J gene TRBJ2-1; 8 bases are a match to TRBD1. V was pared by 6 bases and J by 6 bases, with 13 bases of the junction left unmatched. CDR3 length equals 16 residues. Germline-derived CDR1 and CDR2 are LNHDA and SQIVND (reference sequence). In DNA, the CDR3 is TGTGCCAGTAGCCCGAGGGGGACAGGTGACCCCAATGAGCAGTTCTTC. Protein product: CASSPRGTGDPNEQFF.

The chain carries TRBV28 and TRBJ2-7, with 7 positions matching TRBD1. V lost 2 bases, J lost 1 base, and 11 bases stayed unmatched. The CDR3 contains 17 residues. From germline, CDR1 is MDHEN and CDR2 SYDVKM. Here the CDR3 DNA reads TGTGCCAGCAGTTTACATCTGGGCAGGGGGTTTTCCTACGAGCAGTACTTC. Protein product: CASSLHLGRGFSYEQYF.

This rearrangement joins TRBV28 to TRBJ1-1; maybe TRBD1 (5 bases). The CDR3 sequence is 13 residues long. V shed 5 bases and J shed 3 bases, with 10 bases lying between them. From germline, CDR1 is MDHEN and CDR2 SYDVKM. The CDR3 sequence is CASSLAGDTEAFF. Written as DNA, the CDR3 is TGTGCCAGCAGTCTGGCGGGGGACACTGAAGCTTTCTTT.

DNA for the CDR3: TGTGCCAGCAGCACCCGGACAGGCCCCGAGACCCAGTACTTC. Translation gives CASSTRTGPETQYF. The genes are TRBV7-2 and TRBJ2-5, with 7 bases matching TRBD1. From germline, CDR1 is SGHTA and CDR2 FQGNSA. Trimming took 5 bases from V and 5 from J; bases not matched to a gene: 8. The CDR3 runs to 14 residues.

V and J are TRBV11-2 and TRBJ1-2; 7 nucleotides match TRBD1. In germline, CDR1 is SGHAT, CDR2 FQNNGV. The length of the CDR3 is 15 residues. After removal of 2 bases from V and 2 bases from J, the junction contained 5 bases not matched to a gene. Here the CDR3 reads CASSLYYRGNYGYTF. CDR3 DNA: TGTGCCAGCAGCTTATACTACAGGGGAAACTATGGCTACACCTTC.

The chain employs TRBV28 and TRBJ2-5; 7 bases match TRBD2. The V segment lost 2 bases and the J segment 4 bases; nucleotides outside the gene matches: 1. CDR1 MDHEN and CDR2 SYDVKM come from the germline V gene. CDR3 length: 13 residues. The CDR3 spells CASSLSGVETQYF. As DNA, the CDR3 is TGTGCCAGCAGTTTAAGCGGGGTAGAGACCCAGTACTTC.

V gene TRBV19 combines with J gene TRBJ2-5; 8 nucleotides agree with TRBD2. The end of the DNA fits TRBJ2-7 better, so the J call may be wrong. The CDR3 sequence is 16 residues long. Germline CDR1 LNHDA, CDR2 SQIVND (reference sequence). CDR3 sequence: CASTKEGRGGLNEQYF. The CDR3 nucleotides are TGTGCCAGTACCAAGGAGGGTCGGGGGGGCCTTAACGAGCAGTACTTC.

This chain joins TRBV4-1 and TRBJ1-3, with a tentative D call TRBD1 (5 bases). Looked up from germline, CDR1 is MGHRA and CDR2 is YSYEKL. The length of the CDR3 is 18 residues. The ends were cut back, 0 bases at V and 4 bases at J, with 19 bases in the middle. The CDR3 spells CASSQDWNGGVKGNTIYF. In DNA, the CDR3 is TGCGCCAGCAGCCAAGATTGGAACGGAGGGGTTAAGGGAAACACCATATATTTT.

This sequence joins TRBV19 and TRBJ1-5; D unresolved. The CDR3 is 12 amino acids. The V end lost 5 bases, the J end lost 4 bases, and 6 bases lay between the germline ends. Germline V gives CDR1 LNHDA, CDR2 SQIVND (reference sequence). CDR3 nucleotides: TGTGCCAGTAGTTGGGCAAATCAGCCCCAGCATTTT. Encoded protein: CASSWANQPQHF.

J is TRBJ2-3 and V is TRBV5-1, with 9 bases lining up with TRBD2. The junction had 5 bases not matched to a gene; V was cut back by 4 bases and J by 5 bases. The CDR3 runs to 14 residues. Germline loops: CDR1 SGHRS, CDR2 YFSETQ. In DNA form, the CDR3 reads TGCGCCAGCAGCCGGACTAGCGTGAGAGATACGCAGTATTTT. Translation gives CASSRTSVRDTQYF.

This rearrangement joins TRBV5-1 to TRBJ2-7; a weak D match, TRBD1 (6 bases). In germline, CDR1 is SGHRS, CDR2 YFSETQ. With 0 bases removed from V and 0 bases from J, the gap between germline ends came to 10 bases. CDR3 length equals 15 residues. Written as DNA, the CDR3 is TGCGCCAGCAGCTTGGCCTTACAGGGCTCCTACGAGCAGTACTTC. Protein product: CASSLALQGSYEQYF.

The rearrangement joins TRBV7-9 to TRBJ1-5; TRBD1 matches 9 bases. V shed 5 bases, J shed 1 base, and the junction held 6 bases outside the gene matches. CDR3 size: 16 residues. The germline CDR1 and CDR2 sequences are SEHNR and FQNEAQ (reference sequence). The DNA for the CDR3 is TGTGCCAGCAGCCTTTCCGGGACAGGGAGCAATCAGCCCCAGCATTTT. It codes for CASSLSGTGSNQPQHF.

The chain links TRBV6-5 to TRBJ1-1; D call uncertain. CDR3 length: 13 residues. With 6 bases removed from V and 1 base from J, the gap between germline ends came to 9 bases. The germline CDR1 and CDR2 sequences are MNHEY and SVGAGI. The CDR3 protein is CASRVPGNTEAFF. The CDR3 DNA follows: TGTGCCAGCAGGGTTCCAGGGAACACTGAAGCTTTCTTT.

The V gene is TRBV28, the J gene TRBJ2-3; 9 nucleotides align to TRBD2. CDR3 size: 16 residues. Germline values: CDR1 MDHEN, CDR2 SYDVKM. V gave up 6 bases and J gave up 0 bases; unmatched junction bases: 7. The CDR3 coding sequence is TGTGCCAGCAGCCCCAGCGGGGGGCCTAGCACAGATACGCAGTATTTT. It encodes CASSPSGGPSTDTQYF.

The chain couples TRBV15 to TRBJ1-2, with a weak D call TRBD1 (6 bases). The CDR3 covers 14 residues. Germline CDR1 is LNHNV and CDR2 is YYDKDF (reference sequence). Trimming removed 4 bases from V and 6 bases from J, with 15 bases in between. Here the CDR3 reads CATSNPGRGNGYTF. The CDR3 region has the DNA TGTGCCACCAGCAATCCAGGAAGGGGGAATGGCTACACCTTC. Variable domain in full (rest from reference TRBV15 and TRBJ1-2): DAMVIQNPRYQVTQFGKPVTLSCSQTLNHNVMYWYQQKSSQAPKLLFHYYDKDFNNEADTPDNFQSRRPNTSFCFLDIRSPGLGDTAMYLCATSNPGRGNGYTFGSGTRLTVV.

V usage is TRBV10-2 and J usage is TRBJ1-2, with a weak D call TRBD1 (6 bases). The CDR3 loop spans 14 amino acids. V lost 6 bases and J 6 bases, leaving 17 bases between the germline ends. Germline V gene lookup returns CDR1 WSHSY and CDR2 SAAADI. CDR3 DNA: TGCGCCAGCAGAAAACCCACAGGGTCGGATGGCTACACCTTC. Translated: CASRKPTGSDGYTF.

This sequence joins TRBV28 and TRBJ1-2; a weak D match, TRBD1 (6 bases). Trimming took off 6 bases at V and 2 bases at J, with 13 bases between the two ends. The CDR3 covers 14 residues. In germline, CDR1 is MDHEN, CDR2 SYDVKM. The CDR3 protein is CASSDGQSNYGYTF. The CDR3 DNA follows: TGTGCCAGCAGCGATGGACAGTCAAACTATGGCTACACCTTC.

The chain couples TRBV19 to TRBJ2-5; D is uncertain. This CDR3 has 16 amino acids. Germline V gene lookup returns CDR1 LNHDA and CDR2 SQIVND (reference sequence). Trimming removed 6 bases from V and 2 bases from J, with 19 bases in between. CDR3 DNA sequence: TGTGCCAGTAGCGTTCAGTCCGCTCCCGGGCAAGAGACCCAGTACTTC. Protein product: CASSVQSAPGQETQYF.

The J gene is TRBJ2-1, the V gene TRBV5-8, with 8 bases that match TRBD2. The trim removed 6 bases at V and 5 bases at J, leaving 10 bases unmatched. This CDR3 is 15 amino acids long. The germline gives CDR1 SGHTS, CDR2 YDEGEE. For the CDR3, the DNA is TGTGCCAGCAACCCCTCACGGGGGGGAGACAATGAGCAGTTCTTC. It yields the protein CASNPSRGGDNEQFF.